This T cell receptor (beta chain) was profiled in a study of T cell repertoires in cytomegalovirus infection. At the level of the study: Well-studied HLA-B-restricted CMV epitopes were used in the study alongside recently identified HLA-C-restricted ones.

About this clonotype: The antigen remains unidentified.

TCRdb re-called the reads through MiXCR, storing one row per CDR3 protein. The sample has around 710,000 distinct CDR3 sequences, under 35% seen once. Trimming cost V 0 bases and J 4 bases, with 12 bases left between them. The CDR3 extends over 15 amino acids. Germline CDR1 MNHNY, CDR2 SVGAGI (reference sequence). The sample consisted of cultured CD8+ T cells from PBMCs, taken from culture after CMV antigen stimulation. The V gene is TRBV6-6, the J gene TRBJ1-1; the D gene is possibly TRBD1 (5 bases). The source of this sequence is a human donor in good health (CMV status not recorded). Some clones in this sample may be carry-over from other donors' samples. The CDR3 spells CASSYSGEGTTEAFF. The DNA for the CDR3 is TGTGCCAGCAGTTACTCAGGGGAAGGTACCACTGAAGCTTTCTTT.